The TCR beta chain under discussion was sequenced for a study of graft-versus-host responses after intestinal transplantation. About the research overall: Multivisceral, liver-intestinal, or isolated intestinal transplants were received by the recipients. The study gave all recipients anti-thymocyte globulin induction, then tacrolimus and steroids for about three years.

Assay: immunoSEQ multiplex PCR; the TCRdb copy retains only in-frame clones and omits some. Here the sample spans some 88,000 clones, roughly 91% being singletons. The germline V gene has CDR1 LGHNA and CDR2 YSLEER. The CDR3 is 17 residues long. V lost 2 bases, J lost 1 base, and 15 bases lay in between. Of note for this clone: Antigen specificity is unknown.

Regarding the study as a whole: Recipient-marrow GvH clones were detected, some having first appeared in ileum or blood. Where graft-donor T cell macrochimerism was present, patients had high graft-versus-host to host-versus-graft clonal ratios in allografts.

Specimen: unstimulated CD8+ T cells sorted from spleen or lymph node cells, collected before intestinal transplant. The chain employs TRBV4-3 and TRBJ2-1; TRBD2 is a possible D gene (6 bases). This clonotype was obtained from a human donor who received an intestinal transplant. The chain's CDR3 is CASSQRFAGTSYNEQFF. The CDR3, as DNA: TGCGCCAGCAGCCAACGGTTTGCGGGGACGTCCTACAATGAGCAGTTCTTC.